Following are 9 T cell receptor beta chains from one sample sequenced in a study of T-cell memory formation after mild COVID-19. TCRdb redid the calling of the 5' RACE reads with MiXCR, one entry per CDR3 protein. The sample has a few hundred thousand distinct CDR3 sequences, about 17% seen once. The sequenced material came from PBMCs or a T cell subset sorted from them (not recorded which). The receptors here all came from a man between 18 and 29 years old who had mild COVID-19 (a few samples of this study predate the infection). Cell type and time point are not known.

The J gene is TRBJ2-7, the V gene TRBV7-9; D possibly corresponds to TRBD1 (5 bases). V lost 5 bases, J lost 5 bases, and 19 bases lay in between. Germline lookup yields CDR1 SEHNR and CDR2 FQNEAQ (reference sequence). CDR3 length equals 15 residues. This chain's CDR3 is CASSPGPRQGNEQYV. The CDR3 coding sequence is TGTGCCAGCAGCCCCGGGCCGAGGCAGGGTAACGAGCAGTACGTC.

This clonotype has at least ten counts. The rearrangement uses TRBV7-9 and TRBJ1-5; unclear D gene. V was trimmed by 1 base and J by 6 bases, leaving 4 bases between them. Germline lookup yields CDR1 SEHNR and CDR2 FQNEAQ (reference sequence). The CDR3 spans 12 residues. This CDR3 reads CASSLVGQPQHF. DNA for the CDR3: TGTGCCAGCAGCTTAGTAGGTCAGCCCCAGCATTTT.

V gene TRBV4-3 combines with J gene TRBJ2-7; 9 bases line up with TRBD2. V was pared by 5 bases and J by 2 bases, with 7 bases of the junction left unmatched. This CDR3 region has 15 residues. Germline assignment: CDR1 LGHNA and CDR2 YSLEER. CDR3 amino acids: CASSSAGGGTYEQYF. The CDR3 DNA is TGCGCCAGCAGCTCCGCGGGGGGGGGAACCTACGAGCAGTACTTC.

CDR3 sequence reads: CAISDRAGTTGELFF. CDR3 coding DNA: TGTGCCATCAGTGATAGGGCGGGGACGACCGGGGAGCTGTTTTTT. The chain couples TRBV10-3 to TRBJ2-2; perhaps TRBD2 as D (6 bases). Looked up from germline, CDR1 is ENHRY and CDR2 is SYGVKD. This CDR3 contains 15 residues. Trimming took off 3 bases at V and 5 bases at J, with 13 bases between the two ends.

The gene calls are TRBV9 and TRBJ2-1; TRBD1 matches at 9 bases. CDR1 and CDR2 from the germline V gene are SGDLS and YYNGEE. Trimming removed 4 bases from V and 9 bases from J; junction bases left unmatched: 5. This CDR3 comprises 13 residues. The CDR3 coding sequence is TGTGCCAGCAGCATGGACAGGGGCGGTGAGCAGTTCTTC. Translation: CASSMDRGGEQFF.

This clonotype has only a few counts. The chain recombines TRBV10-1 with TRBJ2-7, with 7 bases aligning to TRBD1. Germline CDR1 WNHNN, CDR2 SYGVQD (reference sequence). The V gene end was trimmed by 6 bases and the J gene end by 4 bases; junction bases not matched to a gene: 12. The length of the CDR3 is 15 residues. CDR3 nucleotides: TGCGCCAGCAGCCACACAGGGGCTCGGCGGTACGAGCAGTACTTC. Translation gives CASSHTGARRYEQYF.

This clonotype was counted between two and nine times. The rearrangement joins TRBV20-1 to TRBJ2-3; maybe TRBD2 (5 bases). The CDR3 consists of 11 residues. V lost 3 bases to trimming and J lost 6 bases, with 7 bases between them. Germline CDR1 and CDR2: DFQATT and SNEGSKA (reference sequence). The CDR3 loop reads CSARERDTQYF. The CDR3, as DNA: TGCAGTGCTAGGGAGCGGGATACGCAGTATTTT.

CDR3 nucleotides: TGCAGTGCTAGGGCTAGCGGGGGTGCGCAGTATTTT. Translated: CSARASGGAQYF. V usage is TRBV20-1 and J usage is TRBJ2-3; the match to TRBD2 covers 10 bases. The CDR3 spans 12 residues. The germline gives CDR1 DFQATT, CDR2 SNEGSKA (reference sequence). V trimming: 3 bases; J trimming: 10 bases; junction bases outside the gene matches: 4.

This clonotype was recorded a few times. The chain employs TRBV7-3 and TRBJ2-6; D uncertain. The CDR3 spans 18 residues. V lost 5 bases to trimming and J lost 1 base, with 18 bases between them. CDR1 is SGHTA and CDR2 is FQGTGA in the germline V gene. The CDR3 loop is CASSPVKLIASGANVLTF. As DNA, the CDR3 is TGTGCCAGCAGCCCCGTTAAGTTGATCGCGTCTGGGGCCAACGTCCTGACTTTC.